Listed below are T cell receptor beta chains from one sample, sequenced in a study of control samples from healthy donors and cancer patients. TCRdb's copy holds only in-frame clones and misses some; the assay was immunoSEQ multiplex PCR. The sample has around 68,000 clones; 83% are singletons. The specimen was blood. The receptor set was obtained from a man aged 60 to 69 in good health. CDR3s include the opening cysteine and the closing phenylalanine or tryptophan. The D gene is left open where the match is weak. Part of the rows lack a size; the others show once, few, many or a class for expanded clones.

v_call	clone_size	d_call	j_call	cdr3_aa	cdr3_nt
TRBV2	NA	NA	TRBJ1-4	CASSVRRLNEKLFF	TGTGCCAGCAGTGTGCGGCGGCTGAATGAAAAACTGTTTTTT
TRBV5-4	large	TRBD1	TRBJ2-2	CASSTGTDNTGELFF	TGTGCCAGCAGTACCGGGACAGACAACACCGGGGAGCTGTTTTTT
TRBV3-1/TRBV3-2	NA	NA	TRBJ2-5	CASSQDHNRQETQYF	TGTGCCAGCAGCCAAGATCATAACAGGCAAGAGACCCAGTACTTC
TRBV28	NA	NA	TRBJ1-1	CASSLPPGINTEAFF	TGTGCCAGCAGCCTGCCCCCCGGGATAAACACTGAAGCTTTCTTT
TRBV25-1	NA	TRBD1	TRBJ2-7	CASRRDRDPYEQYF	TGTGCCAGCAGAAGAGACAGGGATCCCTACGAGCAGTACTTC
TRBV4-2	NA	NA	TRBJ2-7	CASSQRGYNPSYEQYF	TGTGCCAGCAGCCAAAGGGGGTATAACCCCTCCTACGAGCAGTACTTC
TRBV3-1/TRBV3-2	NA	NA	TRBJ1-2	CASSHRQTINYGYTF	TGTGCCAGCAGCCACAGACAGACTATAAACTATGGCTACACCTTC
TRBV18	NA	NA	TRBJ1-2	CASSREATNYGYTF	TGTGCCAGCTCACGAGAGGCTACTAACTATGGCTACACCTTC
TRBV5-5	NA	TRBD1	TRBJ2-7	CASSPQTGAYYEQYF	TGTGCCAGCAGCCCCCAGACAGGGGCCTACTACGAGCAGTACTTC
TRBV29-1	NA	NA	TRBJ2-2	CSVDPRNTGELFF	TGCAGCGTTGACCCAAGAAACACCGGGGAGCTGTTTTTT
TRBV27	once	TRBD1	TRBJ2-3	CASSLVGTGWLDTQYF	TGTGCCAGTAGTTTAGTTGGGACAGGGTGGTTGGATACGCAGTATTTT
TRBV2	NA	TRBD2	TRBJ2-7	CASSELAGSYEQYF	TGTGCCAGCAGTGAACTAGCGGGCTCCTACGAGCAGTACTTC
TRBV6-5	few	TRBD2	TRBJ2-7	CASSKTGGSPYEQYF	TGTGCCAGCAGTAAAACGGGAGGTTCCCCCTACGAGCAGTACTTC
TRBV7-9	NA	NA	TRBJ2-1	CASSPRDFSYNEQFF	TGTGCCAGCAGCCCCCGGGACTTCTCCTACAATGAGCAGTTCTTC
TRBV6-2/TRBV6-3	NA	NA	TRBJ2-7	CASSYLRGRRYEQYF	TGTGCCAGCAGTTACTTACGGGGGCGGCGATACGAGCAGTACTTC
TRBV30	NA	NA	TRBJ1-3	CAWSRGPAHGNTIYF	TGTGCCTGGAGTCGCGGTCCGGCCCATGGAAACACCATATATTTT
TRBV5-1	NA	TRBD1	TRBJ1-1	CASSLTGENTEAFF	TGCGCCAGCAGCCTGACAGGGGAGAACACTGAAGCTTTCTTT
TRBV5-1	NA	NA	TRBJ1-4	CASAGATNEKLFF	TGCGCCAGCGCTGGCGCAACTAATGAAAAACTGTTTTTT
TRBV5-4	NA	NA	TRBJ2-5	CASSFADSYTTQYF	TGTGCCAGCAGCTTTGCTGACAGCTATACCACCCAGTACTTC
TRBV4-3	NA	TRBD2	TRBJ2-1	CASSPGLAGHEQFF	TGCGCCAGCAGCCCGGGACTAGCGGGTCATGAGCAGTTCTTC